This TCR beta chain was captured in a study of blood T cell dynamics during melanoma immunotherapy. Study in general: First-line therapy was either pembrolizumab or nivolumab with ipilimumab for metastatic melanoma. General study findings and limits: Cell-free DNA CDR3 sequences most resembled the immune-effector CD8+ subset, which was also most clonal.

Time point of the sample: week 3, after first cycle of checkpoint inhibitor. One draw preceded checkpoint blockade; another followed its first cycle at week 3. No patient had earlier systemic cancer treatment, concurrent immunosuppressants, or another active cancer. The assay was immunoSEQ multiplex PCR, and TCRdb's table has in-frame clones only and misses some. The sample consists of under 15,000 clones, more than 75% of them appearing once. A word on this clone: Its specificity is not known.

Germline lookup yields CDR1 SGHVS and CDR2 FQNEAQ. The V and J ends lost 1 base and 0 bases, in that order; junction bases with no gene match: 7. This CDR3 contains 18 residues. This chain connects TRBV7-8 to TRBJ2-1, with TRBD2 identical over 9 bases. This sequence originates from a human donor with melanoma. The material was effector memory CD8+ T cells from blood, obtained from a patient treated with checkpoint blockade. CDR3 sequence: CASSLGRGSGSSYNEQFF. DNA of the CDR3: TGTGCCAGCAGCTTAGGTCGGGGTAGCGGGAGCTCCTACAATGAGCAGTTCTTC.